This T cell receptor (beta chain) was documented in a study of blood T cell repertoires in COVID-19. Study context: Spain, Italy and the United States supplied samples that represented acute and convalescent COVID-19. Sources were T cells, B-cell-depleted T cells, or PBMCs; the material itself was cDNA or gDNA.

Authors' processing steps: By means of reference gene primer amplification, nucleated cell counts were estimated. The repertoire was sequenced with immunoSEQ multiplex PCR; TCRdb's copy has only in-frame clones and lacks some. Clone size and V and J calls were adopted from that table, with D and trimming inferred from the DNA. The sample contains about 150,000 clones, around 85% of which appear only once. The CDR3 is 14 amino acids. With V trimmed by 4 bases and J by 2 bases, 4 bases remained unmatched. The germline V gene encodes CDR1 SGHNT and CDR2 YYREEE (reference sequence). The origin of this receptor is a man between 65 and 85 years old with acute or convalescent COVID-19. The sample was peripheral blood. The chain joins TRBV5-4 to TRBJ2-5; the match to TRBD1 covers 8 bases. In nucleotides, the CDR3 is TGTGCCAGCAGCAATCAGGGGGCTCAAGAGACCCAGTACTTC. Amino acids: CASSNQGAQETQYF.